These 27 T cell receptor beta chains were all obtained from the same sample, sequenced in a study of blood T cell repertoires in COVID-19. Sequencing used immunoSEQ multiplex PCR; TCRdb keeps in-frame clones, though not all of them. The table records roughly 170,000 clones, approximately 90% of them present only once. The sample taken for sequencing was peripheral blood. Every receptor here comes from a woman aged 18-30 years who had recovered from COVID-19.

The rearrangement joins TRBV5-1 to TRBJ2-1; 8 bases map to TRBD2. This CDR3 is built from 17 residues. CDR1 is SGHRS and CDR2 is YFSETQ in the germline V gene. The junction had 16 bases not matched to a gene; V was cut back by 3 bases and J by 8 bases. The chain's CDR3 is CASSSNIAGFGLDEQFF. The CDR3 nucleotides are TGCGCCAGCAGCTCCAACATAGCGGGGTTTGGGTTGGATGAGCAGTTCTTC. The full variable domain, rest sourced from reference TRBV5-1 and TRBJ2-1, is KAGVTQTPRYLIKTRGQQVTLSCSPISGHRSVSWYQQTPGQGLQFLFEYFSETQRNKGNFPGRFSGRQFSNSRSEMNVSTLELGDSALYLCASSSNIAGFGLDEQFFGPGTRLTVL.

V gene TRBV7-6 combines with J gene TRBJ2-3; 10 bases line up with TRBD2. V shed 1 base, J shed 3 bases, and the junction held 1 base outside the gene matches. From germline, CDR1 is SGHVS and CDR2 FNYEAQ. The CDR3 runs 15 residues. The CDR3 protein is CASSLDSGRTDTQYF. The CDR3 DNA follows: TGTGCCAGCAGCTTAGATAGCGGGAGGACAGATACGCAGTATTTT. Drawing the rest from reference TRBV7-6 and TRBJ2-3, the complete variable domain is GAGVSQSPRYKVTKRGQDVALRCDPISGHVSLYWYRQALGQGPEFLTYFNYEAQQDKSGLPNDRFSAERPEGSISTLTIQRTEQRDSAMYRCASSLDSGRTDTQYFGPGTRLTVL.

This sequence joins TRBV27 and TRBJ2-2; possible D gene TRBD2, 6 bases. Between the trimmed V and J ends, which lost 7 bases and 7 bases, there was a span of 10 bases. Germline CDR1 reads MNHEY; CDR2 reads SMNVEV (reference sequence). The CDR3 contains 12 residues. The CDR3 spells CASTGGSGELFF. For the CDR3, the DNA is TGTGCCAGCACCGGAGGGAGCGGGGAGCTGTTTTTT.

The CDR3 nucleotides read TGTGCCAGCTCACCATCCGACAGCCGAAACACCATATATTTT. This translates into CASSPSDSRNTIYF. The chain couples TRBV18 to TRBJ1-3, with a weak D call TRBD1 (5 bases). This CDR3 spans 14 amino acids. Germline V CDR1 and CDR2: KGHSH, LQKENI. Trimming removed 2 bases from V and 5 bases from J, with 10 bases in between.

Notes on this clone: Sequence at one end of the junction differs from germline and may be a read error. The rearrangement uses TRBV4-3 and TRBJ2-7; 11 positions match TRBD1. The V gene's germline CDR1 is LGHNA and CDR2 YSLEER. This CDR3 comprises 16 residues. CDR3: CASSQGTGGPSNEQYF. CDR3 coding DNA: TGCGCCAGCAGCCAGGGGACAGGGGGGCCCTCCAACGAGCAGTACTTC.

This chain joins TRBV9 and TRBJ2-6; TRBD1 matches 9 bases. Germline assignment: CDR1 SGDLS and CDR2 YYNGEE. The CDR3 extends over 18 amino acids. Trimming cost V 3 bases and J 2 bases; bases outside gene matches: 9. The CDR3: CASSARPGQGTGANVLTF. CDR3 in DNA: TGTGCCAGCAGCGCCCGTCCGGGACAGGGAACTGGGGCCAACGTCCTGACTTTC. The whole variable domain, remainder taken from reference TRBV9 and TRBJ2-6, is DSGVTQTPKHLITATGQRVTLRCSPRSGDLSVYWYQQSLDQGLQFLIQYYNGEERAKGNILERFSAQQFPDLHSELNLSSLELGDSALYFCASSARPGQGTGANVLTFGAGSRLTVL.

This sequence joins TRBV3-1 (or the pseudogene TRBV3-2) and TRBJ1-1; 9 bases fit TRBD1. The CDR3 loop spans 17 amino acids. The trim removed 3 bases at V and 1 base at J, leaving 9 bases unmatched. Per germline, CDR1 LGHDT and CDR2 YNNKEL (reference sequence). CDR3 in amino acids: CASSHQDRGSRNTEAFF. CDR3 DNA sequence: TGTGCCAGCAGCCACCAGGACAGGGGCTCAAGGAACACTGAAGCTTTCTTT.

The sample holds a few counts of this clone. The chain employs TRBV19 and TRBJ2-1, with 10 bases aligning to TRBD2. Germline-derived CDR1 and CDR2 are LNHDA and SQIVND (reference sequence). V shed 5 bases, J shed 8 bases, and the junction held 9 bases outside the gene matches. The CDR3 length is 15 residues. CDR3 amino acids: CASSRRASGGDEQFF. CDR3 nucleotides: TGTGCCAGTAGTCGTCGGGCTAGCGGGGGCGATGAGCAGTTCTTC.

This sequence joins TRBV7-9 and TRBJ2-1; D unclear. The CDR3 contains 11 residues. Trimming removed 5 bases from V and 8 bases from J, with 7 bases in between. Germline CDR1 and CDR2: SEHNR and FQNEAQ (reference sequence). The DNA for the CDR3 is TGTGCCAGCAGCCCCACATATGAGCAGTTCTTC. Translation gives CASSPTYEQFF.

The rearrangement links TRBV19 to TRBJ1-6, with TRBD1 as a possible D gene (5 bases). Germline CDR1 reads LNHDA; CDR2 reads SQIVND (reference sequence). CDR3 length: 15 residues. Trimming stripped 3 bases from V and 10 bases from J, with 16 bases between. The CDR3 nucleotides read TGTGCCAGTAGTATTAACTCAGGGTACAACTCACCCCTCCACTTT. This sequence encodes CASSINSGYNSPLHF. Drawing the rest from reference TRBV19 and TRBJ1-6, the complete variable domain is DGGITQSPKYLFRKEGQNVTLSCEQNLNHDAMYWYRQDPGQGLRLIYYSQIVNDFQKGDIAEGYSVSREKKESFPLTVTSAQKNPTAFYLCASSINSGYNSPLHFGNGTRLTVT.

The V call is TRBV19, the J call TRBJ1-2; D remains ambiguous. CDR1 LNHDA and CDR2 SQIVND come from the germline V gene (reference sequence). The CDR3 length is 12 residues. Between the trimmed V and J ends, which lost 5 bases and 3 bases, there was a span of 7 bases. CDR3 nucleotide sequence: TGTGCCAGTAGTCTCACTTACTATGGCTACACCTTC. This codes for CASSLTYYGYTF.

This clone was observed once. This chain connects TRBV7-6 to TRBJ2-5, with D uncertain. The V and J ends lost 1 base and 4 bases respectively, with 4 bases between them. The CDR3 extends over 12 amino acids. CDR1 SGHVS and CDR2 FNYEAQ come from the germline V gene. CDR3 DNA sequence: TGTGCCAGCAGCTTAGACTCAGAGACCCAGTACTTC. This translates into CASSLDSETQYF.

This clone was seen only once. The rearrangement links TRBV29-1 to TRBJ1-4; 9 nucleotides agree with TRBD1. J gave up 5 bases and V 6 bases, and 7 bases lay outside the gene matches. The germline CDR1 and CDR2 sequences are SQVTM and ANQGSEA. CDR3 length: 14 amino acids. The DNA of the CDR3 is TGCAGCGTCGAGGACAGGGGAGTAAATGAAAAACTGTTTTTT. Translation: CSVEDRGVNEKLFF.

The chain is built from TRBV7-2 and TRBJ2-1; no firm D call. The CDR3 loop spans 14 amino acids. Germline loops: CDR1 SGHTA, CDR2 FQGNSA. The ends were cut back, 1 base at V and 0 bases at J, with 4 bases in the middle. CDR3: CASSLDSSYNEQFF. The CDR3 DNA reads as TGTGCCAGCAGCTTAGACAGCTCCTACAATGAGCAGTTCTTC.

V is TRBV30 and J is TRBJ2-3, with 8 bases aligning to TRBD2. The CDR3 consists of 13 residues. With V trimmed by 3 bases and J by 5 bases, 4 bases remained unmatched. Germline-derived CDR1 and CDR2 are GTSNPN and SVGIG (reference sequence). CDR3 in DNA: TGTGCCTGGAGGGAGCGGGAGAGAGATACGCAGTATTTT. Translation gives CAWRERERDTQYF.

J is TRBJ2-5 and V is TRBV5-1; D perhaps matches TRBD1 (6 bases). This CDR3 comprises 16 residues. Germline loops: CDR1 SGHRS, CDR2 YFSETQ. V was cut by 4 bases and J by 5 bases, with 21 bases left in between. CDR3 protein: CASSPPVLQGGETQYF. The CDR3 bases are TGCGCCAGCAGCCCCCCGGTCCTACAGGGTGGGGAGACCCAGTACTTC. The full variable domain, in which reference TRBV5-1 and TRBJ2-5 provide the parts outside the CDR3, is KAGVTQTPRYLIKTRGQQVTLSCSPISGHRSVSWYQQTPGQGLQFLFEYFSETQRNKGNFPGRFSGRQFSNSRSEMNVSTLELGDSALYLCASSPPVLQGGETQYFGPGTRLLVL.

This clone appeared a single time. This chain uses TRBV24-1 with TRBJ2-3, with 7 bases lining up with TRBD2. This CDR3 has 17 residues. V trimming: 3 bases; J trimming: 3 bases; junction bases outside the gene matches: 11. Germline CDR1 is KGHDR and CDR2 is SFDVKD. The CDR3 bases are TGTGCCACCAGTGATCTTACTAGCATGGGAGGGACAGATACGCAGTATTTT. It encodes CATSDLTSMGGTDTQYF.

This clone was detected only a few times. This chain connects TRBV5-8 to TRBJ1-1, with TRBD1 matching 8 bases. Germline V gene data show CDR1 as SGHTS and CDR2 as YDEGEE. The V gene end was trimmed by 3 bases and the J gene end by 1 base; junction bases not matched to a gene: 8. The CDR3 extends over 16 amino acids. CDR3 amino acids: CASSSRPGTGNTEAFF. Written as DNA, the CDR3 is TGTGCCAGCAGCTCCCGTCCCGGGACAGGGAACACTGAAGCTTTCTTT.

The chain joins TRBV10-3 to TRBJ2-1, with no clear D. The CDR3 runs to 13 residues. From germline, CDR1 is ENHRY and CDR2 SYGVKD. With 8 bases removed from V and 0 bases from J, the gap between germline ends came to 8 bases. The chain's CDR3 is CAIGGRSYNEQFF. The CDR3 DNA sequence: TGTGCCATCGGCGGCCGCTCCTACAATGAGCAGTTCTTC.

V usage is TRBV9 and J usage is TRBJ1-2; D is possibly TRBD1 (5 bases). Germline CDR1 is SGDLS and CDR2 is YYNGEE. V was shortened by 2 bases and J by 4 bases, with 12 bases between the two germline ends. The CDR3 extends over 14 amino acids. CDR3 nucleotides: TGTGCCAGCAGCGTCCTAGACAGCCGCTATGGCTACACCTTC. Translation: CASSVLDSRYGYTF.

The chain joins TRBV6-2 or TRBV6-3 to TRBJ2-3; a possible D gene is TRBD2 (7 bases). Trimming removed 2 bases from V and 4 bases from J, with 13 bases in between. The CDR3 runs to 15 residues. Germline V gives CDR1 MNHEY, CDR2 SVGEGT. CDR3 amino acids: CASSYAGEGADTQYF. The CDR3 nucleotides are TGTGCCAGCAGTTACGCCGGGGAGGGGGCAGATACGCAGTATTTT.

The chain recombines TRBV27 with TRBJ1-6; possible D gene TRBD1, 6 bases. Trimming stripped 7 bases from V and 6 bases from J, with 16 bases between. The CDR3 runs to 15 residues. The germline V gene encodes CDR1 MNHEY and CDR2 SMNVEV (reference sequence). CDR3 amino acids: CASTVQGKRNSPLHF. The CDR3 nucleotides are TGTGCCAGCACCGTCCAGGGGAAACGTAATTCACCCCTCCACTTT.

The CDR3 coding sequence is TGTGCCAGCAGTGAAGGCGCGAAGAGAGTCGCCGGGGAGCTGTTTTTT. Residues: CASSEGAKRVAGELFF. The chain uses TRBV6-1 and TRBJ2-2; D is undetermined. V lost 1 base, J lost 6 bases, and 15 bases lay in between. The V gene's germline CDR1 is MNHNS and CDR2 SASEGT. The CDR3 contains 16 residues.

The chain couples TRBV6-6 to TRBJ1-2, with D perhaps TRBD1 (5 bases). There are 14 residues in the CDR3. V was shortened by 2 bases and J by 4 bases, with 11 bases between the two germline ends. Germline-derived CDR1 and CDR2 are MNHNY and SVGAGI (reference sequence). CDR3 region: CASSYVDTSYGYTF. The CDR3 region has the DNA TGTGCCAGCAGTTACGTGGACACAAGCTATGGCTACACCTTC.

The rearrangement joins TRBV7-8 to TRBJ2-7; 8 bases line up with TRBD2. Germline trimming cut 3 bases from V and 3 bases from J; bases unmatched to any gene: 10. Germline-derived CDR1 and CDR2 are SGHVS and FQNEAQ. The CDR3 covers 16 residues. The CDR3 reads CASSFSPAGVFYEQYV. For the CDR3, the DNA is TGTGCCAGCAGCTTTTCTCCAGCGGGAGTTTTCTACGAGCAGTACGTC.

The V gene is TRBV19, the J gene TRBJ2-3; TRBD1 matches 12 bases. Germline lookup yields CDR1 LNHDA and CDR2 SQIVND (reference sequence). CDR3 length equals 13 residues. Trimming cost V 10 bases and J 5 bases; bases outside gene matches: 4. DNA for the CDR3: TGTGCCACCGGGACAGGGGGCATAGATACGCAGTATTTT. Its translation: CATGTGGIDTQYF. Supplemented by reference TRBV19 and TRBJ2-3, the full variable domain reads DGGITQSPKYLFRKEGQNVTLSCEQNLNHDAMYWYRQDPGQGLRLIYYSQIVNDFQKGDIAEGYSVSREKKESFPLTVTSAQKNPTAFYLCATGTGGIDTQYFGPGTRLTVL.

The chain links TRBV6-2 or TRBV6-3 to TRBJ2-5; possibly TRBD2 for D (6 bases). Trimming took off 5 bases at V and 3 bases at J, with 10 bases between the two ends. Germline V gives CDR1 MNHEY, CDR2 SVGEGT. The CDR3 extends over 13 amino acids. The DNA of the CDR3 is TGTGCCAGCAGTAAGACTAGTAAAGAGACCCAGTACTTC. It is translated as CASSKTSKETQYF.